The 30 T cell receptor beta chains below come from one sample, sequenced in a study of regulatory T cells in long-lasting Graves disease. Time point defined: newly diagnosed GD, antithyroid drugs for less than 3 months. Making the TCR library involved RNA that had been extracted from PBMCs. HTBI primers from iRepertoire and Arm-PCR of CDR3 regions yielded the TCR beta libraries. A single record per CDR3 protein comes from TCRdb applying MiXCR to the multiplex PCR reads. In the table there are 300,000 to 400,000 distinct CDR3 sequences, around 17% of which are singletons. The sample also formed part of further work on T cells in Graves' hyperthyroidism and ophthalmopathy.

The starting material was peripheral blood mononuclear cells (PBMCs), obtained at new diagnosis, from a patient treated with antithyroid drugs. All receptors derive from a man aged 35 to 55 with Graves disease.

This clonotype has ten or more counts. The chain couples TRBV5-1 to TRBJ2-3; 8 bases match TRBD2. This CDR3 has 17 residues. From germline, CDR1 is SGHRS and CDR2 YFSETQ. With V trimmed by 2 bases and J by 4 bases, 12 bases remained unmatched. CDR3 loop: CASSFLLGGGPPDTQYF. For the CDR3, the DNA is TGCGCCAGCAGCTTTCTGTTGGGCGGGGGGCCCCCAGATACGCAGTATTTT.

This clonotype came up many times. The V and J genes are TRBV5-1 and TRBJ2-5, with TRBD2 identical over 8 bases. Losses at the gene ends were 2 bases for V and 5 bases for J; bases not matched to a gene: 8. CDR3 size: 15 residues. Germline CDR1 reads SGHRS; CDR2 reads YFSETQ. CDR3 coding DNA: TGCGCCAGCAGCTTTGGCGGGGGGCATATGGAGACCCAGTACTTC. This translates into CASSFGGGHMETQYF.

This clonotype was seen at least ten times. This chain joins TRBV6-1 and TRBJ1-1; D is uncertain. The CDR3 consists of 13 residues. Trimming shortened V by 5 bases and J by 1 base, and 8 bases separated the two germline ends. Looked up from germline, CDR1 is MNHNS and CDR2 is SASEGT. In DNA, the CDR3 is TGTGCCAGCAGTAATCACCCGAACACTGAAGCTTTCTTT. Its translation is CASSNHPNTEAFF.

The table lists this clonotype with a few counts. The chain links TRBV12-3 or TRBV12-4 to TRBJ2-4; the D is unclear. CDR3 size: 14 residues. The germline V and J ends were trimmed by 0 bases and 6 bases, with 9 bases remaining between them. The CDR3 region has the DNA TGTGCCAGCAGTTTAGCAGGTGGCATAAACATTCAGTACTTC. Translating it yields CASSLAGGINIQYF.

The rearrangement joins TRBV6-9 to TRBJ2-4, with TRBD2 matching over 8 bases. The V gene's germline CDR1 is MNHGY and CDR2 SVAAGI. Unmatched junction bases numbered 9, after V lost 3 bases and J lost 8 bases. This CDR3 region has 15 residues. The CDR3 reads CASSYSGGGGDIQYF. For the CDR3, the DNA is TGTGCCAGCAGTTACTCCGGGGGGGGCGGTGACATTCAGTACTTC.

Only a few counts were recorded for this clonotype. This chain joins TRBV27 and TRBJ2-5; the D is unclear. The germline CDR1 and CDR2 sequences are MNHEY and SMNVEV (reference sequence). The CDR3 totals 18 residues. Trimming left V 2 bases short and J 5 bases short, with 24 bases between. The CDR3 loop is CASSLQFPGPHLGETQYF. The CDR3 nucleotides are TGTGCCAGCAGTTTACAATTTCCCGGGCCCCATCTAGGGGAGACCCAGTACTTC.

The chain joins TRBV12-3 or TRBV12-4 to TRBJ2-7; TRBD2 aligns across 9 bases. CDR3 length: 15 residues. The V gene end was trimmed by 3 bases and the J gene end by 5 bases; junction bases not matched to a gene: 8. The CDR3: CASSFSAGGFHEQYF. The CDR3 nucleotides read TGTGCCAGCAGTTTTTCAGCGGGGGGATTCCACGAGCAGTACTTC.

This clonotype occurred many times. The V and J genes are TRBV11-2 and TRBJ1-5, with D hard to call. The CDR3 sequence is 14 residues long. The germline V gene has CDR1 SGHAT and CDR2 FQNNGV. V shed 2 bases and J shed 7 bases, with 12 bases lying between them. The CDR3: CASSLSEGRQPQHF. For the CDR3, the DNA is TGTGCCAGCAGCTTATCGGAAGGGAGGCAGCCCCAGCATTTT.

This clonotype came up many times. The rearrangement joins TRBV3-1 to TRBJ2-4; the D gene could be TRBD1 or TRBD2 (6 bases each). Germline V gene sequence: CDR1 LGHDT, CDR2 YNNKEL (reference sequence). The CDR3 is 14 residues long. V lost 4 bases and J lost 11, with 18 bases in between. The CDR3 DNA reads TGTGCCAGCAGCCTCGGGGGCGGACAAGCCCTTCAGTACTTC. Its protein product is CASSLGGGQALQYF. Full variable domain (rest looked up from reference TRBV3-1 and TRBJ2-4): DTAVSQTPKYLVTQMGNDKSIKCEQNLGHDTMYWYKQDSKKFLKIMFSYNNKELIINETVPNRFSPKSPDKAHLNLHINSLELGDSAVYFCASSLGGGQALQYFGAGTRLSVL.

This sequence joins TRBV12-3 or TRBV12-4 and TRBJ2-7; TRBD1 matches 9 bases. V was pared by 4 bases and J by 5 bases, with 3 bases of the junction left unmatched. CDR3 size: 13 residues. In nucleotides, the CDR3 is TGTGCCAGCAGTTGGAGGACAGGGGACGAGCAGTACTTC. Protein sequence: CASSWRTGDEQYF.

The sample holds a few counts of this clonotype. The V call is TRBV24-1, the J call TRBJ2-3; 9 positions match TRBD1. The CDR3 is 17 amino acids. J gave up 11 bases and V 1 base, and 15 bases lay outside the gene matches. The V gene's germline CDR1 is KGHDR and CDR2 SFDVKD. CDR3: CATSDFILGQGPVEQYF. CDR3 nucleotides: TGTGCCACCAGTGATTTCATCTTGGGACAGGGACCGGTGGAGCAGTATTTT.

J is TRBJ2-4 and V is TRBV24-1; D unclear. V was cut by 8 bases and J by 1 base, with 2 bases left in between. From germline, CDR1 is KGHDR and CDR2 SFDVKD. CDR3 length: 11 residues. DNA of the CDR3: TGTGCCACCAATGCCAAAAACATTCAGTACTTC. It is translated as CATNAKNIQYF.

This clonotype was detected only a few times. The genes are TRBV9 and TRBJ1-4, with unresolved D. V gave up 0 bases and J gave up 8 bases, with 14 bases separating them. In germline, CDR1 is SGDLS, CDR2 YYNGEE. The CDR3 has 15 residues. The CDR3 loop reads CASSVAPFGREKLFF. The CDR3 DNA follows: TGTGCCAGCAGCGTAGCTCCCTTCGGGAGGGAAAAACTGTTTTTT.

This clonotype has only one observation. The rearrangement joins TRBV5-6 to TRBJ1-1, with D possibly TRBD1 on 5 matching bases. V lost 6 bases and J lost 2, with 17 bases in between. The germline gives CDR1 SGHDT, CDR2 YYEEEE. The CDR3 totals 15 residues. Here the CDR3 reads CASIPFDSYNTEAFF. The CDR3 bases are TGTGCCAGCATCCCCTTTGACAGTTACAACACTGAAGCTTTCTTT. The whole variable domain, filled in from reference TRBV5-6 and TRBJ1-1, reads DAGVTQSPTHLIKTRGQQVTLRCSPKSGHDTVSWYQQALGQGPQFIFQYYEEEERQRGNFPDRFSGHQFPNYSSELNVNALLLGDSALYLCASIPFDSYNTEAFFGQGTRLTVV.

The chain is built from TRBV6-2 or TRBV6-3 and TRBJ2-5; maybe TRBD1 (5 bases). The CDR3 totals 22 residues. The V end was cut by 0 bases, the J end by 0 bases, with 29 bases between. Germline lookup yields CDR1 MNHEY and CDR2 SVGEGT. The CDR3 loop reads CASSYSMVFATVTVWYQETQYF. CDR3 nucleotides: TGTGCCAGCAGTTACTCGATGGTCTTCGCGACAGTCACTGTCTGGTACCAAGAGACCCAGTACTTC.

This clonotype appeared a single time. This likely traces to a read error, being one base from a far larger clone. The gene calls are TRBV10-3 and TRBJ2-1; no definite D call. The CDR3 length is 14 residues. The V gene's germline CDR1 is ENHRY and CDR2 SYGVKD. CDR3 sequence (DNA): TGTGCCAGCAGTTTATCGCCGGGTCACAATGAGCAGCTCTTC. Its protein product is CASSLSPGHNEQLF.

V usage is TRBV12-5 and J usage is TRBJ2-3; D gene ambiguous. The J call could be wrong; TRBJ2-5 is a better fit for the DNA end. The CDR3 totals 13 residues. Germline V gives CDR1 LGHNT, CDR2 FRNRAP. Here the CDR3 DNA reads TGTGCTAGTGCCAACCCCCTTATGGAGACCCAGTACTTC. Translation gives CASANPLMETQYF.

This clonotype was counted many times. The J gene is TRBJ1-4, the V gene TRBV7-2, with 8 bases that match TRBD1. With V trimmed by 4 bases and J by 8 bases, 6 bases remained unmatched. The V gene's germline CDR1 is SGHTA and CDR2 FQGNSA. This CDR3 has 14 amino acids. This CDR3 is CASSSDRAYEKLFF. For the CDR3, the DNA is TGTGCCAGCAGCTCGGACAGGGCCTACGAAAAACTGTTTTTT.

Ten or more counts support this clonotype. This chain joins TRBV28 and TRBJ2-5; no definite D call. The CDR3 loop spans 14 amino acids. V was shortened by 6 bases and J by 10 bases, with 21 bases between the two germline ends. CDR1 is MDHEN and CDR2 is SYDVKM in the germline V gene. This CDR3 is CASSRLIALKDQYF. DNA for the CDR3: TGTGCCAGCAGCCGACTGATTGCATTAAAAGACCAGTACTTC. Supplemented by reference TRBV28 and TRBJ2-5, the full variable domain reads DVKVTQSSRYLVKRTGEKVFLECVQDMDHENMFWYRQDPGLGLRLIYFSYDVKMKEKGDIPEGYSVSREKKERFSLILESASTNQTSMYLCASSRLIALKDQYFGPGTRLLVL.

The rearrangement joins TRBV28 to TRBJ2-7; D unresolved. V was pared by 1 base and J by 2 bases, with 6 bases between. The CDR3 consists of 13 residues. Germline V gives CDR1 MDHEN, CDR2 SYDVKM. DNA of the CDR3: TGTGCCAGCAGTTTATCGACTGCCTACGAGCAGTACTTC. It codes for CASSLSTAYEQYF.

This chain links TRBV12-3 or TRBV12-4 with TRBJ2-1; 12 bases align to TRBD2. There are 19 residues in the CDR3. Trimming at V came to 6 bases and at J to 1 base, leaving 13 bases not matched to a gene. For the CDR3, the DNA is TGTGCCAGCAGGCCTACTAGCGGGGGGAAACCAAATTCCTACAATGAGCAGTTCTTC. It codes for CASRPTSGGKPNSYNEQFF.

This clonotype was counted at least ten times. The rearrangement joins TRBV20-1 to TRBJ2-5; 14 positions match TRBD2. With V trimmed by 6 bases and J by 5 bases, 2 bases remained unmatched. The V gene's germline CDR1 is DFQATT and CDR2 SNEGSKA (reference sequence). This CDR3 contains 13 residues. CDR3 coding DNA: TGCAGTGCGCGGACTAGCGGGGGGGAGACCCAGTACTTC. Its protein product is CSARTSGGETQYF.

This clonotype was observed at least ten times. This chain uses TRBV20-1 with TRBJ2-5; D unclear. This CDR3 is 11 amino acids long. V gave up 8 bases and J gave up 5 bases, with 12 bases separating them. Germline loops: CDR1 DFQATT, CDR2 SNEGSKA (reference sequence). The CDR3 is CSPLPRETQYF. CDR3 DNA sequence: TGCAGTCCACTACCCCGGGAGACCCAGTACTTC.

In regard to this clonotype: This may come from a read error, since a much larger clone is one base off. J is TRBJ2-7 and V is TRBV6-2 or TRBV6-3; D is unclear. The CDR3 is made up of 13 amino acids. Germline assignment: CDR1 MNHEY and CDR2 SVGEGT. CDR3 sequence reads: CTSSDFAGYEQYF. CDR3 nucleotide sequence: TGTACCAGCAGTGATTTTGCAGGCTACGAGCAGTACTTC.

This clonotype was counted at least ten times. One junction end does not reproduce the germline sequence, and a read error may be involved. The gene calls are TRBV5-1 and TRBJ1-1; D is uncertain. Germline V gene lookup returns CDR1 SGHRS and CDR2 YFSETQ. The CDR3 spans 14 residues. CDR3 sequence (DNA): TGTGCCAGCAGCCGACGGAGCATGAACACTGAAGCTTTCTTT. Translated, it gives CASSRRSMNTEAFF.

This sequence joins TRBV27 and TRBJ2-3; D might be TRBD1 (6 bases). Trimming pared 5 bases from V and 1 base from J, leaving 10 bases between. The CDR3 runs to 14 residues. From germline, CDR1 is MNHEY and CDR2 SMNVEV (reference sequence). As DNA, the CDR3 is TGTGCCAGCAGTCCCAACAGGGGCACAGATACGCAGTATTTT. Its protein product is CASSPNRGTDTQYF.

The chain couples TRBV13 to TRBJ2-1, with TRBD1 identical over 10 bases. The CDR3 runs 15 residues. Germline lookup yields CDR1 PRHDT and CDR2 FYEKMQ (reference sequence). V gave up 5 bases and J gave up 4 bases; unmatched junction bases: 5. The CDR3 DNA sequence: TGTGCCAGCAGCCGGGACAGGGGATTATACAATGAGCAGTTCTTC. This translates into CASSRDRGLYNEQFF. Supplemented by reference TRBV13 and TRBJ2-1, the full variable domain reads AAGVIQSPRHLIKEKRETATLKCYPIPRHDTVYWYQQGPGQDPQFLISFYEKMQSDKGSIPDRFSAQQFSDYHSELNMSSLELGDSALYFCASSRDRGLYNEQFFGPGTRLTVL.

The sample holds a few counts of this clonotype. The chain combines TRBV10-3 with TRBJ2-2, with D possibly being TRBD1 (5 bases). Germline V lookup: CDR1 ENHRY, CDR2 SYGVKD. Trimming removed 3 bases from V and 3 bases from J, with 8 bases in between. The CDR3 sequence is 14 residues long. CDR3 DNA: TGTGCCATCAGTGAAACAGGCTACACCGGGGAGCTGTTTTTT. Protein sequence: CAISETGYTGELFF.

This clonotype was seen repeatedly, ten times or more. The rearrangement links TRBV6-5 to TRBJ1-2; maybe TRBD1 (5 bases). The germline V gene has CDR1 MNHEY and CDR2 SVGAGI. The V gene lost 2 bases and the J gene lost 4 bases, with 11 bases spanning the gap. The CDR3 spans 14 residues. CDR3 amino acids: CASSYNLRGYGYTF. In nucleotides, the CDR3 is TGTGCCAGCAGTTACAATCTGAGGGGCTATGGCTACACCTTC.

DNA of the CDR3: TGTGCCAGCAGCCAAACGCAGGGGCTCACTGAAGCTTTCTTT. It encodes CASSQTQGLTEAFF. The genes are TRBV3-1 and TRBJ1-1; tentatively, D is TRBD1 (6 bases). V lost 2 bases, J lost 4 bases, and 11 bases lay in between. From germline, CDR1 is LGHDT and CDR2 YNNKEL (reference sequence). This CDR3 region has 14 residues.